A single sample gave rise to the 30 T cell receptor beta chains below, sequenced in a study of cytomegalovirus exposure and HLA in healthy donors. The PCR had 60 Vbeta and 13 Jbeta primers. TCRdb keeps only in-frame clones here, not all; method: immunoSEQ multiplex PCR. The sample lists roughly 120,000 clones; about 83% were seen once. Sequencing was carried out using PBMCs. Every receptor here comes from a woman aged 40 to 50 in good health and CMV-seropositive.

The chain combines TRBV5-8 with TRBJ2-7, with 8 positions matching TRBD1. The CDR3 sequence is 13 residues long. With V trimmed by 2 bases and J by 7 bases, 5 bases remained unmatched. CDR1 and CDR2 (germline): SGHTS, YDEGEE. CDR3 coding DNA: TGTGCCAGCAGCTTAGGCAGGGGGCGAGAGCAGTACTTC. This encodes CASSLGRGREQYF.

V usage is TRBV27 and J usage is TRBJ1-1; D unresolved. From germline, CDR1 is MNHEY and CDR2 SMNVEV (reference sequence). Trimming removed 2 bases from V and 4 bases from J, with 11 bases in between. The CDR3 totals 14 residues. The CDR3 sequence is CASSLQVSSTEAFF. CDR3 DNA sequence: TGTGCCAGCAGTTTACAAGTGAGTAGCACTGAAGCTTTCTTT.

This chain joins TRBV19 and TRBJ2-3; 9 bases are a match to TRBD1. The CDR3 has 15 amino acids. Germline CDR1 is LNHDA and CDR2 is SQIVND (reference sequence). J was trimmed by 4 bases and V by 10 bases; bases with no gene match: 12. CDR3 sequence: CATSDRGGVADTQYF. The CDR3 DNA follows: TGTGCCACCTCGGACAGGGGAGGGGTCGCAGATACGCAGTATTTT.

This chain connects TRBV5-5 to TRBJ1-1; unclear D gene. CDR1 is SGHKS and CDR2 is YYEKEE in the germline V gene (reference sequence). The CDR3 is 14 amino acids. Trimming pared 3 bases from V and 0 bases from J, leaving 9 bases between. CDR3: CASSSRGVNTEAFF. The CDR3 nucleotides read TGTGCCAGCAGCTCCCGAGGAGTGAACACTGAAGCTTTCTTT.

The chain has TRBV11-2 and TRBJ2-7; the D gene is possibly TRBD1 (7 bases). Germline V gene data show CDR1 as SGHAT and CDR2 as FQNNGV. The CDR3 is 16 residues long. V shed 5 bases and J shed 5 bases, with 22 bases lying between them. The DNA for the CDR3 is TGTGCCAGCAGCCGGAGGACAGGTCCCTCGGGGGACGAGCAGTACTTC. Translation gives CASSRRTGPSGDEQYF.

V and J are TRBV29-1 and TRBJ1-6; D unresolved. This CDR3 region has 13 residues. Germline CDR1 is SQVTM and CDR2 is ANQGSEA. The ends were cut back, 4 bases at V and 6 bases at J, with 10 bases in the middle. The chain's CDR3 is CSVAERANSPLHF. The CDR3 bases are TGCAGCGTTGCTGAGAGGGCTAATTCACCCCTCCACTTT.

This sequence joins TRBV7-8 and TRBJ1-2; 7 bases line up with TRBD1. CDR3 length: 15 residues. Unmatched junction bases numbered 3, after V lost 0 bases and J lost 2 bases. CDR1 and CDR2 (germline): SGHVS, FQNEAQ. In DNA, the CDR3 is TGTGCCAGCAGCTTAGCCGGACAGGTGAACTATGGCTACACCTTC. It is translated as CASSLAGQVNYGYTF.

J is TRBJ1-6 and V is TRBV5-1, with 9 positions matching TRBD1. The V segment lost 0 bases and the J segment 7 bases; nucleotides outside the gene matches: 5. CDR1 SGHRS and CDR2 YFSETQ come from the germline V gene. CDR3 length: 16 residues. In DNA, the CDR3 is TGCGCCAGCAGCTTGGATCCGGGACAGGGAAATTCACCCCTCCACTTT. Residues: CASSLDPGQGNSPLHF.

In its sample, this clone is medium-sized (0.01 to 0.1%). The CDR3 loop reads CASSQGGAQETQYF. Here the CDR3 DNA reads TGTGCCAGCAGCCAAGGCGGGGCGCAAGAGACCCAGTACTTC. The chain couples TRBV4-2 to TRBJ2-5; D might be TRBD2 (6 bases). Deletions cut 1 base from V and 2 bases from J, with 8 bases between. The germline V gene has CDR1 LGHNA and CDR2 YNFKEQ. The CDR3 consists of 14 residues.

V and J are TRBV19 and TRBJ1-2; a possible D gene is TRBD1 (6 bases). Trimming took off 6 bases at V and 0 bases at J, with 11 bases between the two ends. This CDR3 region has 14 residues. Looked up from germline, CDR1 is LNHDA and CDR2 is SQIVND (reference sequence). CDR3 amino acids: CASRTGLANYGYTF. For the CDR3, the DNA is TGTGCCAGTAGGACAGGTCTAGCTAACTATGGCTACACCTTC.

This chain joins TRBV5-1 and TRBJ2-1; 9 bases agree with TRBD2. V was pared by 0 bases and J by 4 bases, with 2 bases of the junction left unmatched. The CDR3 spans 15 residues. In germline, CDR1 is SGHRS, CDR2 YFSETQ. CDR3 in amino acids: CASSLVAGDYNEQFF. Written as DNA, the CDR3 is TGCGCCAGCAGCTTGGTAGCGGGGGATTACAATGAGCAGTTCTTC.

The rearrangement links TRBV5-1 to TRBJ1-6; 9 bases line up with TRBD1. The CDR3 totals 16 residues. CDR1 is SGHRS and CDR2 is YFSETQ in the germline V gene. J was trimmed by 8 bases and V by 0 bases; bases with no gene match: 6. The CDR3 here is CASSLVGQGMDSPLHF. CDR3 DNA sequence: TGCGCCAGCAGCTTGGTCGGACAGGGGATGGATTCACCCCTCCACTTT.

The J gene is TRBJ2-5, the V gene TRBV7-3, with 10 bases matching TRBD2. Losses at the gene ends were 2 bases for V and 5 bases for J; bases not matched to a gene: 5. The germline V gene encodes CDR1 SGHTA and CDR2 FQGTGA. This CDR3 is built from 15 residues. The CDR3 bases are TGTGCCAGCAGCTTACTAGCGGGAGTAGGTGAGACCCAGTACTTC. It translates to CASSLLAGVGETQYF. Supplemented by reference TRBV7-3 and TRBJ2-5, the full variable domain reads GAGVSQTPSNKVTEKGKYVELRCDPISGHTALYWYRQSLGQGPEFLIYFQGTGAADDSGLPNDRFFAVRPEGSVSTLKIQRTERGDSAVYLCASSLLAGVGETQYFGPGTRLLVL.

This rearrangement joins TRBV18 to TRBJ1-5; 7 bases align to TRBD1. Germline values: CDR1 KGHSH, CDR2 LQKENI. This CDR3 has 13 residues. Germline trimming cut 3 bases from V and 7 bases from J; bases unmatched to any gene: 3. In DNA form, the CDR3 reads TGTGCCAGCTCACCCGACAGGGCCCAGCCCCAGCATTTT. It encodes CASSPDRAQPQHF.

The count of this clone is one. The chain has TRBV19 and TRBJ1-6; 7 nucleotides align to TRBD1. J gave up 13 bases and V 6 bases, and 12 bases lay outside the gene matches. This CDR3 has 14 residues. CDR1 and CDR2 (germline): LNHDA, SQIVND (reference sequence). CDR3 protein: CASSTKPTGLPLHF. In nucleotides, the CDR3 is TGTGCCAGTAGCACAAAACCGACAGGGCTCCCCCTCCACTTT.

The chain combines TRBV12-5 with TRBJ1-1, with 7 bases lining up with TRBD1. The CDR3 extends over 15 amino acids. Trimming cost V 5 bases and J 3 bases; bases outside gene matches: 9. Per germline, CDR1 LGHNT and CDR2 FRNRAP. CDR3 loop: CASGPPTGVYTEAFF. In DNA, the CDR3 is TGTGCTAGTGGTCCCCCAACAGGGGTATACACTGAAGCTTTCTTT.

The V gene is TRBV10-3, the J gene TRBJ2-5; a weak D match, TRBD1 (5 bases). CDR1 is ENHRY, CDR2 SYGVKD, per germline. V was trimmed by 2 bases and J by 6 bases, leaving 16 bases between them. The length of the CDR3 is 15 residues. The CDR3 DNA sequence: TGTGCCATCAGTGAGCCGGACAAGGGCGGACAGACCCAGTACTTC. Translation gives CAISEPDKGGQTQYF.

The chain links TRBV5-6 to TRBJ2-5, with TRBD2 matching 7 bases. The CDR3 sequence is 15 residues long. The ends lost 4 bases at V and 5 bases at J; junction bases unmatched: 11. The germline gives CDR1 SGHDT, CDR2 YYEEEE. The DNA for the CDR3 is TGTGCCAGCAGCCCCGGACTAGTTCTCAGGGAGACCCAGTACTTC. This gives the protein CASSPGLVLRETQYF.

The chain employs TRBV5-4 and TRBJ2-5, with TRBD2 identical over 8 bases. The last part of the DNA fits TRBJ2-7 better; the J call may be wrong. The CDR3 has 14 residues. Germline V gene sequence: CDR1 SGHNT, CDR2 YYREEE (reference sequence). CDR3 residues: CASSFSGISYEQYF. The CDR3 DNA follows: TGTGCCAGCAGCTTTAGCGGGATCTCCTACGAGCAGTACTTC.

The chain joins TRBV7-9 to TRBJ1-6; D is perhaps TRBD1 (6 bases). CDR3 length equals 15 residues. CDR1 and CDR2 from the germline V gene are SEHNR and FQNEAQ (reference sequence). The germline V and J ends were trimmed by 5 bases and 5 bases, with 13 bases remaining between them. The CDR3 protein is CASSPGQTDNSPLHF. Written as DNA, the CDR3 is TGTGCCAGCAGCCCCGGACAGACTGATAATTCACCCCTCCACTTT. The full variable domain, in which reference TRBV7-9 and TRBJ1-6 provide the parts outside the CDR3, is DTGVSQNPRHKITKRGQNVTFRCDPISEHNRLYWYRQTLGQGPEFLTYFQNEAQLEKSRLLSDRFSAERPKGSFSTLEIQRTEQGDSAMYLCASSPGQTDNSPLHFGNGTRLTVT.

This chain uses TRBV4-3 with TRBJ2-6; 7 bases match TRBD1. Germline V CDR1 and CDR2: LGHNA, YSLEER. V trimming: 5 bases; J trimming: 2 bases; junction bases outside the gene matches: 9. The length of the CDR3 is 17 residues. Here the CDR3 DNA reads TGCGCCAGCAGCGTCCACCCGACAGGGACTGGGGCCAACGTCCTGACTTTC. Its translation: CASSVHPTGTGANVLTF.

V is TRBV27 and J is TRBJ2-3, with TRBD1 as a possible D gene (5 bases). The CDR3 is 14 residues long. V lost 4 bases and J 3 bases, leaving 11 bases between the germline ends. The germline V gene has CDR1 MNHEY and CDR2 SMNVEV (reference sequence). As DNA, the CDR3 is TGTGCCAGCAGTTGGCAGGGATATACAGATACGCAGTATTTT. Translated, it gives CASSWQGYTDTQYF.

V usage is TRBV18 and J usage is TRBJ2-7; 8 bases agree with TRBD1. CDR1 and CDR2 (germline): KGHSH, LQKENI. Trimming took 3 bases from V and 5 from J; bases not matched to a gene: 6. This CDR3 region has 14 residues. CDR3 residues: CASSPRTGFHEQYF. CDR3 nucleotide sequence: TGTGCCAGCTCACCGCGGACAGGGTTCCACGAGCAGTACTTC.

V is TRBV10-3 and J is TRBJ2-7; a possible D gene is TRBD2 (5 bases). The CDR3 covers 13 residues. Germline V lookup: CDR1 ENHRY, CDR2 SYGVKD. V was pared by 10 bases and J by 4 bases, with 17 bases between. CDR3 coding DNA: TGTGCCAGCGCAGGACCGAGGGTTTACGAGCAGTACTTC. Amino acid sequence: CASAGPRVYEQYF.

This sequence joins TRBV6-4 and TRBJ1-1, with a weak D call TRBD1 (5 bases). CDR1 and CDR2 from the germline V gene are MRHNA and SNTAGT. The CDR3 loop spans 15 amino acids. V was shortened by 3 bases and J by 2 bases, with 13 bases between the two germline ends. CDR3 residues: CASSERQLFNTEAFF. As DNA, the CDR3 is TGTGCCAGCAGTGAAAGACAGCTTTTCAACACTGAAGCTTTCTTT.

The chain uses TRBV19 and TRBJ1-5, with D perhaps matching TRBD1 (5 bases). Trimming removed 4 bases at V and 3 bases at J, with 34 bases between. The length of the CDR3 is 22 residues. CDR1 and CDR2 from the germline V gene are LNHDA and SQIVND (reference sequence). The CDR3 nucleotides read TGTGCCAGTAGTACCCATTTGCGTCTCGGGCTCGACTTGGGGCTCTACAATCAGCCCCAGCATTTT. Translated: CASSTHLRLGLDLGLYNQPQHF.

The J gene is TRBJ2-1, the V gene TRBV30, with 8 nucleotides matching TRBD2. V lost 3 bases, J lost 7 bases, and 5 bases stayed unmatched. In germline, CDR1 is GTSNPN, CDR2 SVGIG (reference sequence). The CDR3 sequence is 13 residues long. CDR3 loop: CAWSREGPNEQFF. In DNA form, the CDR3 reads TGTGCCTGGAGCCGGGAGGGCCCGAATGAGCAGTTCTTC. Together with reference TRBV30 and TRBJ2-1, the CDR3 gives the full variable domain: SQTIHQWPATLVQPVGSPLSLECTVEGTSNPNLYWYRQAAGRGLQLLFYSVGIGQISSEVPQNLSASRPQDRQFILSSKKLLLSDSGFYLCAWSREGPNEQFFGPGTRLTVL.

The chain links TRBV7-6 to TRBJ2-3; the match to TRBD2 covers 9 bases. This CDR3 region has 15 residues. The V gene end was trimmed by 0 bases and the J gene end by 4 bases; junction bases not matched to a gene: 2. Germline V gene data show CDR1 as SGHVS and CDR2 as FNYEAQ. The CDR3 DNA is TGTGCCAGCAGCTTAGCGGGCGGGAGGGCAGATACGCAGTATTTT. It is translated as CASSLAGGRADTQYF.

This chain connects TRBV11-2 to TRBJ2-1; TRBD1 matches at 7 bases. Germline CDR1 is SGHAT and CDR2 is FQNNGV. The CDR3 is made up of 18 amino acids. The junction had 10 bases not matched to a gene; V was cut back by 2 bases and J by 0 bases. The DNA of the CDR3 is TGTGCCAGCAGCTTATACAAGGGACAGACGAGCTCCTACAATGAGCAGTTCTTC. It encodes CASSLYKGQTSSYNEQFF.

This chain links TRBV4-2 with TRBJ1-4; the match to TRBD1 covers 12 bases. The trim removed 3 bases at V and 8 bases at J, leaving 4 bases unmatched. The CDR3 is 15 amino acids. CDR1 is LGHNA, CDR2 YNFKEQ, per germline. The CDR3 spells CASSQGQGASEKLFF. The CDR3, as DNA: TGTGCCAGCAGCCAGGGACAGGGGGCCTCGGAAAAACTGTTTTTT.